The clone carrying this T cell receptor (beta chain) was found once. Its cognate antigen is unknown. This sample is part of a study of T cell responses to AZD1222 COVID-19 vaccine. Findings and limits, study-wide: Baseline seropositivity occurred in only a handful of AZD1222 recipients. Possibly, clonal diversity was underestimated; donors were largely white British and included more females. Following two doses of AZD1222, Spike-specific TCR breadth and depth rose. Spike was spanned by vaccine-associated CD4 TCRs, with dominance at 160-218 and 743-854.

Per germline, CDR1 SGHDN and CDR2 FVKESK. V was clipped by 4 bases and J by 5 bases; unmatched bases: 5. This CDR3 has 15 amino acids. Libraries were prepared by immunoSEQ multiplex PCR; TCRdb keeps only in-frame clonotypes and omits some of them. The sample holds 100,000 or so clones, approximately 87% seen once. This TCR was recovered from an adult in good health. The genes are TRBV14 and TRBJ1-6; 7 nucleotides agree with TRBD1. Sequenced here: peripheral blood, sampled on day 0 of AZD1222 vaccination. CDR3 in DNA: TGTGCCAGCAGCCCAAGGGGGCTCCATAATTCACCCCTCCACTTT. Encoded protein: CASSPRGLHNSPLHF.